Each of the 27 T cell receptor beta chains below was sequenced from the same sample in a study of a mutant IDH1 vaccine in newly diagnosed glioma. Described time point: baseline, week 1 (first vaccination visit). The sample's treatment: pre-vaccination baseline after standard-of-care therapy. The repertoire was sequenced with immunoSEQ multiplex PCR; TCRdb's copy has only in-frame clones and lacks some. This sample has around 64,000 clones, with around 82% found just once. The sequences come from peripheral blood mononuclear cells (PBMCs), collected from a glioma patient treated with radiotherapy, temozolomide or both. These receptors were taken from a woman aged 18-30 years with glioma. Some clones in this sample may be carry-over from other donors' samples.

The V call is TRBV9, the J call TRBJ2-2; TRBD1 aligns across 8 bases. V shed 5 bases, J shed 3 bases, and the junction held 3 bases outside the gene matches. CDR3 length: 14 amino acids. From germline, CDR1 is SGDLS and CDR2 YYNGEE. The CDR3 sequence is CASRDRADTGELFF. DNA for the CDR3: TGTGCCAGCAGGGACAGGGCCGACACCGGGGAGCTGTTTTTT.

The V gene is TRBV19, the J gene TRBJ1-3; maybe TRBD1 (5 bases). Germline V lookup: CDR1 LNHDA, CDR2 SQIVND (reference sequence). The length of the CDR3 is 16 residues. Trimming took 2 bases from V and 0 from J, leaving 11 bases between them. The CDR3 reads CASSITTGGSGNTIYF. CDR3 sequence (DNA): TGTGCCAGTAGTATAACCACGGGGGGCTCTGGAAACACCATATATTTT.

The chain recombines TRBV27 with TRBJ2-2; 8 bases fit TRBD1. Germline CDR1 reads MNHEY; CDR2 reads SMNVEV (reference sequence). This CDR3 comprises 15 residues. Losses at the gene ends were 0 bases for V and 6 bases for J; bases not matched to a gene: 3. The CDR3 protein is CASSLSSGGPGELFF. The DNA for the CDR3 is TGTGCCAGCAGTTTATCGTCAGGGGGCCCCGGGGAGCTGTTTTTT.

The chain carries TRBV7-9 and TRBJ2-2, with a tentative D call TRBD2 (5 bases). V was pared by 6 bases and J by 4 bases, with 12 bases between. The CDR3 is 14 amino acids. Germline assignment: CDR1 SEHNR and CDR2 FQNEAQ (reference sequence). CDR3 sequence reads: CASRPLAGTGELFF. CDR3 nucleotide sequence: TGTGCCAGCAGACCTCTAGCAGGCACCGGGGAGCTGTTTTTT.

This chain uses TRBV19 with TRBJ2-2; possibly TRBD2 for D (6 bases). Germline CDR1 LNHDA, CDR2 SQIVND (reference sequence). The CDR3 covers 16 residues. The V and J ends lost 1 base and 0 bases respectively, with 9 bases between them. Here the CDR3 reads CASSIVGGTNTGELFF. CDR3 sequence (DNA): TGTGCCAGTAGTATAGTGGGAGGTACGAACACCGGGGAGCTGTTTTTT.

By sample fraction, this clone is medium-sized. J is TRBJ2-7 and V is TRBV7-9, with D hard to call. V was cut by 1 base and J by 2 bases, with 12 bases left in between. The CDR3 extends over 15 amino acids. The germline V gene encodes CDR1 SEHNR and CDR2 FQNEAQ (reference sequence). The CDR3 region has the DNA TGTGCCAGCAGCTTAGACTCCGACCCTACCTACGAGCAGTACTTC. It yields the protein CASSLDSDPTYEQYF.

The chain has TRBV5-1 and TRBJ2-1; 11 positions match TRBD2. Germline V gene lookup returns CDR1 SGHRS and CDR2 YFSETQ. Unmatched junction bases numbered 8, after V lost 0 bases and J lost 6 bases. This CDR3 is 17 amino acids long. In DNA form, the CDR3 reads TGCGCCAGCAGCTTGGATTCTAGCGGGGGGAGAATCAATGAGCAGTTCTTC. Translated: CASSLDSSGGRINEQFF.

This clone showed up just once. The chain joins TRBV30 to TRBJ2-3, with a tentative D call TRBD2 (6 bases). The CDR3 loop spans 11 amino acids. Germline CDR1 is GTSNPN and CDR2 is SVGIG (reference sequence). V shed 2 bases and J shed 8 bases, with 8 bases lying between them. The CDR3 nucleotides read TGTGCCTGGAGTACCGGGAGTACGCAGTATTTT. It yields the protein CAWSTGSTQYF.

In its sample, this clone ranks as medium-sized (0.01 to 0.1%). This chain uses TRBV30 with TRBJ2-3; 10 bases agree with TRBD2. The germline gives CDR1 GTSNPN, CDR2 SVGIG (reference sequence). The CDR3 has 13 residues. V lost 4 bases to trimming and J lost 4 bases; unmatched junction nucleotides: 2. The CDR3 region is CAWTSGSSDTQYF. CDR3 DNA: TGTGCCTGGACTAGCGGGAGTTCAGATACGCAGTATTTT.

The chain is built from TRBV29-1 and TRBJ2-1; D not certain. Germline CDR1 SQVTM, CDR2 ANQGSEA. V lost 1 base, J lost 2 bases, and 3 bases lay in between. The length of the CDR3 is 12 residues. The CDR3 sequence is CSVEGTYNEQFF. CDR3 nucleotide sequence: TGCAGCGTTGAAGGGACCTACAATGAGCAGTTCTTC.

The chain joins TRBV2 to TRBJ1-1, with D maybe TRBD1 (6 bases). Between the trimmed V and J ends, which lost 8 bases and 5 bases, there was a span of 15 bases. The CDR3 covers 13 residues. CDR1 and CDR2 from the germline V gene are SNHLY and FYNNEI. CDR3 bases: TGTGCCAGCGGCAAAAACAGGGTTACTGAAGCTTTCTTT. This translates into CASGKNRVTEAFF.

This rearrangement joins TRBV5-4 to TRBJ1-2; 7 bases are a match to TRBD1. CDR3 length: 15 amino acids. The V segment lost 4 bases and the J segment 5 bases; nucleotides outside the gene matches: 11. CDR1 SGHNT and CDR2 YYREEE come from the germline V gene (reference sequence). The DNA of the CDR3 is TGTGCCAGCAGCAAACGACAGGGCGGTTGGTATGGCTACACCTTC. Its protein is CASSKRQGGWYGYTF. Using reference TRBV5-4 and TRBJ1-2 for the parts outside the CDR3, the full variable domain is ETGVTQSPTHLIKTRGQQVTLRCSSQSGHNTVSWYQQALGQGPQFIFQYYREEENGRGNFPPRFSGLQFPNYSSELNVNALELDDSALYLCASSKRQGGWYGYTFGSGTRLTVV.

The chain couples TRBV5-1 to TRBJ1-1; D is unresolved. The ends were cut back, 4 bases at V and 1 base at J, with 11 bases in the middle. CDR3 size: 14 residues. Germline values: CDR1 SGHRS, CDR2 YFSETQ. CDR3 in DNA: TGCGCCAGCAGCCCAGGTCCAGGGAACACTGAAGCTTTCTTT. Residues: CASSPGPGNTEAFF.

V and J are TRBV4-3 and TRBJ2-7; possible D gene TRBD1, 6 bases. The germline gives CDR1 LGHNA, CDR2 YSLEER. The CDR3 covers 16 residues. The germline V and J ends were trimmed by 4 bases and 0 bases, with 16 bases remaining between them. CDR3 protein: CASSRLQGSPSYEQYF. The CDR3 DNA reads as TGCGCCAGCAGCCGTCTACAGGGTTCGCCCTCCTACGAGCAGTACTTC.

The chain uses TRBV6-5 and TRBJ1-5; D gene ambiguous. The CDR3 runs 13 residues. The V gene lost 6 bases and the J gene lost 0 bases, with 6 bases spanning the gap. Germline CDR1 is MNHEY and CDR2 is SVGAGI. As DNA, the CDR3 is TGTGCCAGCAGGGAGTATAGCAATCAGCCCCAGCATTTT. It yields the protein CASREYSNQPQHF.

The genes are TRBV5-6 and TRBJ1-4, with D possibly matching TRBD1 (5 bases). The CDR3 has 17 residues. CDR1 and CDR2 (germline): SGHDT, YYEEEE. Trimming cost V 5 bases and J 8 bases, with 25 bases left between them. CDR3 bases: TGTGCCAGCAGATCTACTCTCTTGGGCAGGGAGGGAGAAAAACTGTTTTTT. Protein sequence: CASRSTLLGREGEKLFF.

J is TRBJ2-7 and V is TRBV5-1, with TRBD1 matching 9 bases. Germline loops: CDR1 SGHRS, CDR2 YFSETQ. CDR3 size: 12 residues. The J segment lost 5 bases and the V segment lost 3 bases, leaving 0 bases of the junction unmatched. CDR3 region: CASSWTGDEQYF. In DNA form, the CDR3 reads TGCGCCAGCAGCTGGACAGGGGACGAGCAGTACTTC.

The J gene is TRBJ2-7, the V gene TRBV29-1; TRBD2 matches at 7 bases. Germline V lookup: CDR1 SQVTM, CDR2 ANQGSEA. With 4 bases clipped from V and 5 bases from J, the junction kept 8 bases outside the gene matches. This CDR3 region has 13 residues. Here the CDR3 DNA reads TGCAGCGTTGCGCAGGGACTAAGGAACGAGCAGTACTTC. As protein: CSVAQGLRNEQYF.

This clone came up a few times. The chain carries TRBV7-2 and TRBJ1-1; D not certain. CDR1 and CDR2 (germline): SGHTA, FQGNSA. The length of the CDR3 is 13 residues. V dropped 5 bases and J dropped 11 bases, with 18 bases sitting between them. In DNA, the CDR3 is TGTGCCAGCAGCCAGACCGGACTTTCGTGGGCTTTCTTT. Translating gives CASSQTGLSWAFF. Together with reference TRBV7-2 and TRBJ1-1, the CDR3 gives the full variable domain: GAGVSQSPSNKVTEKGKDVELRCDPISGHTALYWYRQSLGQGLEFLIYFQGNSAPDKSGLPSDRFSAERTGGSVSTLTIQRTQQEDSAVYLCASSQTGLSWAFFGQGTRLTVV.

The gene calls are TRBV6-5 and TRBJ1-2, with a possible D match to TRBD1 (5 bases). V was shortened by 4 bases and J by 7 bases, with 22 bases between the two germline ends. The CDR3 loop spans 16 amino acids. Germline CDR1 and CDR2: MNHEY and SVGAGI. The CDR3 reads CASSLTGHKTFSGYTF. CDR3 coding DNA: TGTGCCAGCAGTTTAACAGGCCACAAGACCTTCTCTGGCTACACCTTC.

The chain is built from TRBV30 and TRBJ1-1, with D possibly matching TRBD1 (5 bases). Trimming took off 5 bases at V and 7 bases at J, with 14 bases between the two ends. In germline, CDR1 is GTSNPN, CDR2 SVGIG (reference sequence). The CDR3 covers 12 residues. The chain's CDR3 is CAWSGTVREAFF. CDR3 sequence (DNA): TGTGCCTGGTCCGGGACCGTACGTGAAGCTTTCTTT.

CDR3 sequence: CASRGLAVLRSYEQYF. The CDR3 DNA is TGTGCCAGTAGAGGGCTAGCGGTCCTAAGGTCCTACGAGCAGTACTTC. V and J are TRBV2 and TRBJ2-7; 7 positions agree with TRBD2. This CDR3 region has 16 residues. In germline, CDR1 is SNHLY, CDR2 FYNNEI. V shed 9 bases and J 1 base; nucleotides not matched to a gene: 15.

The table lists this clone with a count of one. The V gene is TRBV27, the J gene TRBJ2-2; 9 bases are a match to TRBD1. CDR1 is MNHEY and CDR2 is SMNVEV in the germline V gene (reference sequence). CDR3 size: 15 residues. V lost 6 bases to trimming and J lost 5 bases; unmatched junction nucleotides: 7. The CDR3 DNA is TGTGCCAGCAGGACCGGGACAGGGAATACCGGGGAGCTGTTTTTT. Its translation: CASRTGTGNTGELFF.

This chain links TRBV6-4 with TRBJ2-5, with 14 bases aligning to TRBD2. Germline trimming cut 5 bases from V and 5 bases from J; bases unmatched to any gene: 1. The CDR3 sequence is 14 residues long. Germline CDR1 MRHNA, CDR2 SNTAGT. In nucleotides, the CDR3 is TGTGCCAGCAGTCGGACTAGCGGGGGGGAGACCCAGTACTTC. Translation gives CASSRTSGGETQYF.

The V and J genes are TRBV7-6 and TRBJ2-5, with 8 bases identical to TRBD2. This CDR3 has 12 residues. V lost 8 bases to trimming and J lost 2 bases; unmatched junction nucleotides: 1. Germline CDR1 and CDR2: SGHVS and FNYEAQ. CDR3 sequence: CASRGGQETQYF. The DNA for the CDR3 is TGTGCCAGCCGGGGGGGTCAAGAGACCCAGTACTTC.

This clone was counted once. This sequence joins TRBV5-5 and TRBJ1-2; D unresolved. The CDR3 is 14 residues long. The V gene lost 0 bases and the J gene lost 8 bases, with 14 bases spanning the gap. CDR1 and CDR2 from the germline V gene are SGHKS and YYEKEE (reference sequence). CDR3 in DNA: TGTGCCAGCAGCTTGGCGGCAGGATCAGGAGGCTACACCTTC. This gives the protein CASSLAAGSGGYTF.

The chain carries TRBV5-5 and TRBJ2-6; D tentatively reads TRBD1 or TRBD2 (5 bases each). Germline values: CDR1 SGHKS, CDR2 YYEKEE (reference sequence). Trimming pared 4 bases from V and 4 bases from J, leaving 24 bases between. This CDR3 region has 19 residues. CDR3 nucleotide sequence: TGTGCCAGCAGCCCGAGGGGTCTAGTTAAGGGTCGGGGGGCCAACGTCCTGACTTTC. Protein: CASSPRGLVKGRGANVLTF.